Each of the 27 T cell receptor beta chains below was sequenced from the same sample in a study of T cells in Graves' hyperthyroidism and ophthalmopathy. RNA transcripts provided the source from which TCR beta CDR3 regions were amplified. Initially, a first-round RT-PCR of the TCR CDR3 employed the HTBI primer set. TCRdb passed the multiplex PCR reads through MiXCR, listing each CDR3 protein once. The top ten clones hold 40% to 50% of a sample with hundreds of thousands of distinct CDR3 sequences, 20% of them seen once. Material: blood. Receptors were obtained from a middle-aged man with Graves' ophthalmopathy.

V is TRBV6-1 and J is TRBJ2-7; D is perhaps TRBD1 or TRBD2 (6 bases each). Germline V gene lookup returns CDR1 MNHNS and CDR2 SASEGT. The V and J ends lost 1 base and 4 bases respectively, with 14 bases between them. This CDR3 spans 15 amino acids. In DNA, the CDR3 is TGTGCCAGCAGTGAAGTAATGGGGGGCCTTTACGAGCAGTACTTC. Protein product: CASSEVMGGLYEQYF.

At least ten counts were recorded for this clonotype. The DNA for the CDR3 is TGTGCCAGCAGCGGATCTAGCGGGGGATATACGCAGTATTTT. Its translation: CASSGSSGGYTQYF. The J gene is TRBJ2-3, the V gene TRBV7-6; TRBD2 aligns across 10 bases. The ends lost 5 bases at V and 7 bases at J; junction bases unmatched: 6. There are 14 residues in the CDR3. In germline, CDR1 is SGHVS, CDR2 FNYEAQ.

The chain uses TRBV9 and TRBJ2-3; 10 nucleotides align to TRBD2. This CDR3 region has 17 residues. Trimming removed 4 bases from V and 8 bases from J; junction bases left unmatched: 16. CDR1 SGDLS and CDR2 YYNGEE come from the germline V gene. CDR3 DNA: TGTGCCAGCAGCCCCGGGTTTAGCGGGGGGTCTCAGGCTACGCAGTATTTT. Its translation is CASSPGFSGGSQATQYF.

The CDR3 loop reads CASRAPSLYGYTF. The CDR3 bases are TGTGCCAGCCGGGCCCCTTCCCTCTATGGCTACACCTTC. The gene calls are TRBV6-2 or TRBV6-3 and TRBJ1-2; D call uncertain. The CDR3 is made up of 13 amino acids. V dropped 8 bases and J dropped 4 bases, with 14 bases sitting between them. Per germline, CDR1 MNHEY and CDR2 SVGEGT.

The chain employs TRBV3-1 and TRBJ2-7, with 9 bases aligning to TRBD2. Germline assignment: CDR1 LGHDT and CDR2 YNNKEL (reference sequence). The CDR3 totals 15 residues. The V segment lost 4 bases and the J segment 5 bases; nucleotides outside the gene matches: 9. CDR3 nucleotides: TGTGCCAGCAGCCCAATAGCGGGAGTTAACCACGAGCAGTACTTC. It encodes CASSPIAGVNHEQYF.

The chain carries TRBV5-1 and TRBJ2-1; TRBD2 matches 13 bases. The germline V gene has CDR1 SGHRS and CDR2 YFSETQ. With 4 bases clipped from V and 7 bases from J, the junction kept 8 bases outside the gene matches. The length of the CDR3 is 16 residues. CDR3 loop: CASSPGLAGPGNEQFF. The DNA of the CDR3 is TGCGCCAGCAGCCCGGGACTAGCGGGACCTGGGAATGAGCAGTTCTTC.

There are many counts of this clonotype. The CDR3 loop is CASSYSIKVQETQYF. The CDR3 DNA sequence: TGTGCCAGCAGTTACTCAATCAAGGTTCAAGAGACCCAGTACTTC. The V and J genes are TRBV6-6 and TRBJ2-5; D is uncertain. Germline CDR1 reads MNHNY; CDR2 reads SVGAGI (reference sequence). The ends were cut back, 0 bases at V and 2 bases at J, with 10 bases in the middle. CDR3 length equals 15 residues.

This clonotype was counted at least ten times. The chain recombines TRBV28 with TRBJ2-7, with 7 bases matching TRBD2. CDR1 and CDR2 (germline): MDHEN, SYDVKM. The CDR3 runs to 13 residues. V lost 10 bases and J lost 1; bases outside the gene matches: 7. CDR3 DNA sequence: TGTGCCATTGCGGGGGAGGGGTCCTACGAGCAGTACTTC. Translation: CAIAGEGSYEQYF.

This clonotype has at least ten counts. The chain employs TRBV28 and TRBJ1-2; 9 bases map to TRBD1. CDR3 length equals 15 residues. V lost 2 bases and J lost 1; bases outside the gene matches: 2. The germline CDR1 and CDR2 sequences are MDHEN and SYDVKM. The CDR3 region has the DNA TGTGCCAGCAGTTTAACGGGACAGGGTAACTATGGCTACACCTTC. Translated, it gives CASSLTGQGNYGYTF.

The V and J genes are TRBV9 and TRBJ1-6, with 7 bases lining up with TRBD1. Trimming at V came to 0 bases and at J to 7 bases, leaving 1 base not matched to a gene. CDR3 length: 14 residues. Germline CDR1 is SGDLS and CDR2 is YYNGEE. CDR3 loop: CASSVDRGNSPLHF. CDR3 DNA: TGTGCCAGCAGCGTAGACAGGGGAAATTCACCCCTCCACTTT.

A remark on this clonotype: A much larger clone lies a single base off, so this may be a read error. The chain uses TRBV6-1 and TRBJ2-1; 11 bases are shared with TRBD1. V gave up 7 bases and J gave up 3 bases; unmatched junction bases: 5. The length of the CDR3 is 15 residues. Germline-derived CDR1 and CDR2 are MNHNS and SASEGT. The CDR3 loop reads CASNSDRGHYNEQFF. CDR3 sequence (DNA): TGTGCCAGCAACTCGGACAGGGGGCACTACAATGAGCAGTTCTTC.

This clonotype was seen a few times. The CDR3 nucleotides read TGTGCCAGCAGCTACACCCTAAGCGGATATAACACAGATACGCAGTATTTT. It translates to CASSYTLSGYNTDTQYF. The genes are TRBV6-1 and TRBJ2-3; perhaps TRBD2 as D (5 bases). The CDR3 contains 17 residues. Germline assignment: CDR1 MNHNS and CDR2 SASEGT. The germline V and J ends were trimmed by 6 bases and 2 bases, with 21 bases remaining between them.

This clonotype occurred many times. DNA of the CDR3: TGTGCCAGCAGCTTAAGAGACAGGGCATATTCCTACAATGAGCAGTTCTTC. This encodes CASSLRDRAYSYNEQFF. The chain combines TRBV7-6 with TRBJ2-1; 7 bases are shared with TRBD1. The CDR3 has 17 residues. V was pared by 2 bases and J by 1 base, with 8 bases of the junction left unmatched. CDR1 SGHVS and CDR2 FNYEAQ come from the germline V gene.

This clonotype was observed a handful of times. The gene calls are TRBV27 and TRBJ2-3; 7 bases are shared with TRBD2. V lost 2 bases to trimming and J lost 2 bases; unmatched junction nucleotides: 4. Looked up from germline, CDR1 is MNHEY and CDR2 is SMNVEV (reference sequence). This CDR3 spans 15 amino acids. The CDR3 loop reads CASSLSGTYTDTQYF. The DNA of the CDR3 is TGTGCCAGCAGTTTAAGCGGGACCTACACAGATACGCAGTATTTT.

CDR3 region: CASSSADGLNEKLFF. The CDR3 nucleotides are TGTGCCAGCAGTTCCGCAGACGGGCTGAATGAAAAACTGTTTTTT. This chain links TRBV6-5 with TRBJ1-4; D is unresolved. CDR3 length equals 15 residues. The V gene's germline CDR1 is MNHEY and CDR2 SVGAGI. Trimming pared 4 bases from V and 5 bases from J, leaving 14 bases between.

This clonotype has a handful of counts. The rearrangement links TRBV9 to TRBJ2-7, with 8 positions matching TRBD1. V was pared by 1 base and J by 5 bases, with 5 bases of the junction left unmatched. Germline loops: CDR1 SGDLS, CDR2 YYNGEE. The CDR3 is made up of 14 amino acids. DNA of the CDR3: TGTGCCAGCAGCGTACAGGGGGCGTTGGACGAGCAGTACTTC. Encoded protein: CASSVQGALDEQYF.

About this clonotype: Since a much larger clone is just one base distant, this may be a read error. This sequence joins TRBV20-1 and TRBJ2-5, with TRBD2 identical over 10 bases. The CDR3 runs 14 residues. The germline CDR1 and CDR2 sequences are DFQATT and SNEGSKA (reference sequence). CDR3 coding DNA: TGCAGTGCTGCTTCAGCGGGGGGGCAAGAGATCCAGTACTTC. Its translation: CSAASAGGQEIQYF.

This clonotype was seen a few times. V gene TRBV20-1 combines with J gene TRBJ1-3; TRBD1 aligns across 7 bases. J gave up 2 bases and V 4 bases, and 5 bases lay outside the gene matches. The V gene's germline CDR1 is DFQATT and CDR2 SNEGSKA (reference sequence). This CDR3 region has 14 residues. CDR3 residues: CSATAGGAGNTIYF. The CDR3 DNA reads as TGCAGTGCTACGGCAGGGGGAGCTGGAAACACCATATATTTT.

This clonotype was counted ten times or more. The rearrangement uses TRBV11-3 and TRBJ2-1; TRBD1 matches at 9 bases. Unmatched junction bases numbered 6, after V lost 3 bases and J lost 6 bases. Germline loops: CDR1 SGHNT, CDR2 YENEEA. The CDR3 is 15 amino acids. The CDR3 spells CASSFTGGAGNEQFF. As DNA, the CDR3 is TGTGCCAGCAGCTTTACAGGGGGCGCGGGCAATGAGCAGTTCTTC.

The chain links TRBV20-1 to TRBJ1-5, with 9 bases aligning to TRBD1. The CDR3 is made up of 15 amino acids. V lost 3 bases and J lost 4; bases outside the gene matches: 7. CDR1 is DFQATT and CDR2 is SNEGSKA in the germline V gene (reference sequence). CDR3 in amino acids: CSARDSGTGNQPQHF. CDR3 bases: TGCAGTGCTAGGGACTCCGGGACAGGGAATCAGCCCCAGCATTTT.

This clonotype has more than one count but fewer than ten. The chain is built from TRBV10-3 and TRBJ1-1; D is perhaps TRBD1 (6 bases). The ends were cut back, 4 bases at V and 4 bases at J, with 19 bases in the middle. The CDR3 consists of 16 residues. CDR1 and CDR2 from the germline V gene are ENHRY and SYGVKD. The CDR3 protein is CAISGLGGSLLTEAFF. The DNA of the CDR3 is TGTGCCATCAGTGGCCTTGGGGGCTCTCTCCTCACTGAAGCTTTCTTT.

This clonotype was detected a few times. The V gene is TRBV30, the J gene TRBJ1-3; D unresolved. V lost 2 bases and J lost 0, with 11 bases in between. This CDR3 has 15 residues. CDR1 is GTSNPN, CDR2 SVGIG, per germline (reference sequence). The CDR3 nucleotides read TGTGCCTGGAGTAAGTTACGGGTCTCTGGAAACACCATATATTTT. Translating gives CAWSKLRVSGNTIYF.

There are a few counts of this clonotype. The V call is TRBV6-1, the J call TRBJ2-1; TRBD1 is a possible D gene (6 bases). The CDR3 loop spans 13 amino acids. Trimming shortened V by 8 bases and J by 9 bases, and 17 bases separated the two germline ends. Germline V gene sequence: CDR1 MNHNS, CDR2 SASEGT. The CDR3 sequence: CASSGTPWGEQFF. For the CDR3, the DNA is TGTGCCAGCTCAGGGACACCCTGGGGTGAGCAGTTCTTC.

This clonotype was seen a handful of times. This chain connects TRBV5-1 to TRBJ1-2; D is ambiguous. This CDR3 has 13 amino acids. The germline V gene has CDR1 SGHRS and CDR2 YFSETQ. Trimming pared 0 bases from V and 7 bases from J, leaving 10 bases between. CDR3 sequence reads: CASSLAGLSGYTF. For the CDR3, the DNA is TGCGCCAGCAGCTTGGCCGGGTTAAGTGGCTACACCTTC.

On this clonotype itself: At one boundary the junction diverges from the germline segment, which might be a read error. V is TRBV11-2 and J is TRBJ1-1; D remains unclear. This CDR3 region has 13 residues. Germline V lookup: CDR1 SGHAT, CDR2 FQNNGV. The CDR3 region is CTSSPDIPPEAFF. DNA of the CDR3: TGTACCAGCAGCCCAGACATACCCCCCGAAGCTTTCTTT.

This clonotype was seen only a few times. V and J are TRBV6-6 and TRBJ2-5; D not certain. The V and J ends lost 2 bases and 3 bases respectively, with 10 bases between them. There are 14 residues in the CDR3. Per the germline V gene, CDR1 is MNHNY and CDR2 is SVGAGI (reference sequence). For the CDR3, the DNA is TGTGCCAGCAGTTACAATGGGGTAAAAGAGACCCAGTACTTC. It encodes CASSYNGVKETQYF.

The table lists this clonotype with many counts. This chain links TRBV11-1 with TRBJ2-3; D might be TRBD1 (8 bases). The CDR3 is made up of 17 amino acids. From germline, CDR1 is SGHAT and CDR2 FQDESV (reference sequence). V was trimmed by 3 bases and J by 4 bases, leaving 20 bases between them. CDR3 in DNA: TGTGCCAGCAGCTTCTCGGTCGGACAGGGAGGGGCAGATACGCAGTATTTT. Its protein is CASSFSVGQGGADTQYF. Based on the CDR3 plus reference TRBV11-1 and TRBJ2-3, the full variable domain is EAEVAQSPRYKITEKSQAVAFWCDPISGHATLYWYRQILGQGPELLVQFQDESVVDDSQLPKDRFSAERLKGVDSTLKIQPAELGDSAMYLCASSFSVGQGGADTQYFGPGTRLTVL.